This is a list of T cell receptor beta chains from one sample in a study of blood T cells in healthy people across ages. One entry per CDR3 protein results from TCRdb running MiXCR on the 5' RACE reads. The sample includes over a million distinct CDR3 sequences, roughly 43% seen only once; the top ten take more than 4%. Sequences were obtained from blood. These receptors were obtained from a woman aged 18-35 years in good health. The CDR3 runs from the conserved cysteine through the conserved F or W. The order of the fields is CDR3 DNA, CDR3 protein, J gene, V gene, clone size, D gene. The D gene is left open where the match is weak. The size of a clone is reported for some rows only, either as once, few or many, or as a class for expanded clones.

TGTGCCAGCAGTGTGGGGGGCGAAGTGCAGTACTTC CASSVGGEVQYF TRBJ2-7 TRBV2 . .
TGTGCCAGCAGGGCAAGGGGGCCCACCTACAATGAGCAGTTCTTC CASRARGPTYNEQFF TRBJ2-1 TRBV7-8 once TRBD1
TGCAGCGTGACAGGGGGCAATTCCTACAATGAGCAGTTCTTC CSVTGGNSYNEQFF TRBJ2-1 TRBV29-1 . TRBD1
TGTGCCTGGAGTGAGGCCAGCCAAGAGACCCAGTACTTC CAWSEASQETQYF TRBJ2-5 TRBV30 . .
TGCGCCAGCAGCTTGGAGGCACGAGCGGGAGGTAATGAGCAGTTCTTC CASSLEARAGGNEQFF TRBJ2-1 TRBV5-1 . TRBD2
TGCAGTGCTAGTAATCTGAGGCCCAACGAGCAGTACTTC CSASNLRPNEQYF TRBJ2-7 TRBV20-1 . .
TGCGCCAGCAGCCAAGGCCGTCCCCGAAGGAGTGAAAAACTGTTTTTT CASSQGRPRRSEKLFF TRBJ1-4 TRBV4-1 few .
TGTGCCAGCAGCACCCGACTGTCTCGGACGTACCAAGAGACCCAGTACTTC CASSTRLSRTYQETQYF TRBJ2-5 TRBV6-2/TRBV6-3 . .
TGCGCCAGCAGCCAATTTTTGGCTAACTATGGCTACACCTTC CASSQFLANYGYTF TRBJ1-2 TRBV4-1 . .
TGTGCCAGCAGCCTACTAGCGGGAACTCACGAGCAGTACTTC CASSLLAGTHEQYF TRBJ2-7 TRBV7-2 few TRBD2
TGTGCCTGGAGCGCAGGGGGTGGCGAGCAGTACTTC CAWSAGGGEQYF TRBJ2-7 TRBV30 . TRBD1
TGCAGCGCGACCGGGCTCCTGAACACTGAAGCTTTCTTT CSATGLLNTEAFF TRBJ1-1 TRBV29-1 . .
TGCGCCAGCAGCGTGGAACAGACCTACGAGCAGTACTTC CASSVEQTYEQYF TRBJ2-7 TRBV5-1 few .
TGTGCCAGCAGGGACTCTATGGTGGAAAAACTGTTTTTT CASRDSMVEKLFF TRBJ1-4 TRBV2 few .
TGTGCCAGCAGTCAATCGTATCCGGGACTAACCGAGCAGTACTTC CASSQSYPGLTEQYF TRBJ2-7 TRBV28 few TRBD2
TGTGCCACGGGACAGGGAACAGATACGCAGTATTTT CATGQGTDTQYF TRBJ2-3 TRBV25-1 few TRBD1
TGTGCCAGCAGCTCGTTGATCTCTGGGGCCAACGTCCTGACTTTC CASSSLISGANVLTF TRBJ2-6 TRBV7-9 few .
TGTGCCAGCAGCCAACCGGGTTACACTGAAGCTTTCTTT CASSQPGYTEAFF TRBJ1-1 TRBV3-1 . .
TGTGCCAGCAGCCGAGGACACAGCTCCTACAATGAGCAGTTCTTC CASSRGHSSYNEQFF TRBJ2-1 TRBV7-9 few .
TGTGCCAGCAACCCAATCTACAGGGGGCCGCAAGAGACCCAGTACTTC CASNPIYRGPQETQYF TRBJ2-5 TRBV28 . TRBD1
TGTGCCAGCACATGGACAGCTAACTATGGCTACACCTTC CASTWTANYGYTF TRBJ1-2 TRBV2 few .
TGTGCCAGCTCACCTCTAAGACAGGTTGAAAAACTGTTTTTT CASSPLRQVEKLFF TRBJ1-4 TRBV18 . .
TGTGCCACCAGTGATGAGGTCTCTGGGGCCAACGTCCTGACTTTC CATSDEVSGANVLTF TRBJ2-6 TRBV24-1 . .
TGCAGTGCTAGAGATCCCCGTACTCCTCCCTACGAGCAGTACTTC CSARDPRTPPYEQYF TRBJ2-7 TRBV20-1 few .
TGCAGCGTTGCCGGCCTCGCAAGGGTAGGCTACACCTTC CSVAGLARVGYTF TRBJ1-2 TRBV29-1 few .
TGCAGTCAGGGGGTAGCGGGAGCGCATACGCGGTATTTT CSQGVAGAHTRYF TRBJ2-3 TRBV20-1 . TRBD2
TGTGCCAGCACTAGATTGGGACAGGGGGCGTATACAGATACGCAGTATTTT CASTRLGQGAYTDTQYF TRBJ2-3 TRBV6-1 few TRBD1
TGTGCCAGCAGTTTCCGGAGCGATTACGAGCAGTACTTC CASSFRSDYEQYF TRBJ2-7 TRBV12-3/TRBV12-4 . .
TGTGCCAGCAGTGGGGCCGAAGCTTTCTTT CASSGAEAFF TRBJ1-1 TRBV2 few .
TGTGCCAGCAGCTTAGTGAGGGGAGATGGAAAACTGTTTTTT CASSLVRGDGKLFF TRBJ1-4 TRBV7-2 . .
TGCAGTGCTAGAGAGCAGGGAGCTAACTATGGCTACACCTTC CSAREQGANYGYTF TRBJ1-2 TRBV20-1 many .
TGTGCCAGCAGTTACTCGTTGGGTGAGCAGTACTTC CASSYSLGEQYF TRBJ2-5 TRBV6-5 . .
TGTGCCTGGAGCCAATTAGGCTCGTCGGATACGCAGTATTTT CAWSQLGSSDTQYF TRBJ2-3 TRBV30 . .
TGTGCCAGCAGTCGCACACAGGGGGCTCTAGGGAATTCACCCCTCCACTTT CASSRTQGALGNSPLHF TRBJ1-6 TRBV6-6 few TRBD1
TGCAGTGCTAGATTGGCAAGGAGCAATCAGCCCCAGCATTTT CSARLARSNQPQHF TRBJ1-5 TRBV20-1 . .
TGCAGCGTTGAAGCACGAGCGGGGGCAACCTACGAGCAGTACTTC CSVEARAGATYEQYF TRBJ2-7 TRBV29-1 . TRBD2
TGTGCCAGCAGCCAAGGCTTACGGGAGACCCAGTACTTC CASSQGLRETQYF TRBJ2-5 TRBV3-1 many .
TGTGCCAGCAGCGGGACCGGCCCTGAAGCTTTCTTT CASSGTGPEAFF TRBJ1-1 TRBV9 . .
TGTGCCAGCAGCGAAGATAAACTAGAACAAGAGACCCAGTACTTC CASSEDKLEQETQYF TRBJ2-5 TRBV4-2 few .
TGCGCCAGCACCTGGAGCTACACAGATACGCAGTATTTT CASTWSYTDTQYF TRBJ2-3 TRBV5-1 . .
TGTGCCAGCATGAGAAGCGGGAACAATGAGCAGTTCTTC CASMRSGNNEQFF TRBJ2-1 TRBV12-3/TRBV12-4 few TRBD2
TGCAGCGTTGTTGGCAGGGCCGCCTACGAGCAGTACTTC CSVVGRAAYEQYF TRBJ2-7 TRBV29-1 . .
TGTGCCAGCAGCAAAGCGCTCGGGCAGGGCCGGTCACCCCTCCACTTT CASSKALGQGRSPLHF TRBJ1-6 TRBV21-1 . .
TGTGCCAGCAGCTTACAACCCATCACAGGGGGCTACATCTATGGCTACACCTTC CASSLQPITGGYIYGYTF TRBJ1-2 TRBV7-8 few TRBD1
TGTGCCAGCAGCAGACCGGAACTAGCGGGGGGTGGAGAGACCCAGTACTTC CASSRPELAGGGETQYF TRBJ2-5 TRBV12-3/TRBV12-4 . TRBD2
TGTGCCATCAGCAGGACAGGGGACAACTATGGCTACACCTTC CAISRTGDNYGYTF TRBJ1-2 TRBV10-3 . TRBD1
TGCGCCAGCAGCTGGAGCGGGGGGAACACAGATACGCAGTATTTT CASSWSGGNTDTQYF TRBJ2-3 TRBV5-1 many TRBD2
TGTGCCAGCAGCATCAACGACGAGCAGTACTTC CASSINDEQYF TRBJ2-7 TRBV12-3/TRBV12-4 . .
TGTGCCAGTAGTATAAAGTCCGGGACTCGGCTGTTCGAGCAGTACTTC CASSIKSGTRLFEQYF TRBJ2-7 TRBV19 few .
TGCAGTGCTACAGGACAGGCTGGTCAGCCCCAGCATTTT CSATGQAGQPQHF TRBJ1-5 TRBV20-1 . TRBD1